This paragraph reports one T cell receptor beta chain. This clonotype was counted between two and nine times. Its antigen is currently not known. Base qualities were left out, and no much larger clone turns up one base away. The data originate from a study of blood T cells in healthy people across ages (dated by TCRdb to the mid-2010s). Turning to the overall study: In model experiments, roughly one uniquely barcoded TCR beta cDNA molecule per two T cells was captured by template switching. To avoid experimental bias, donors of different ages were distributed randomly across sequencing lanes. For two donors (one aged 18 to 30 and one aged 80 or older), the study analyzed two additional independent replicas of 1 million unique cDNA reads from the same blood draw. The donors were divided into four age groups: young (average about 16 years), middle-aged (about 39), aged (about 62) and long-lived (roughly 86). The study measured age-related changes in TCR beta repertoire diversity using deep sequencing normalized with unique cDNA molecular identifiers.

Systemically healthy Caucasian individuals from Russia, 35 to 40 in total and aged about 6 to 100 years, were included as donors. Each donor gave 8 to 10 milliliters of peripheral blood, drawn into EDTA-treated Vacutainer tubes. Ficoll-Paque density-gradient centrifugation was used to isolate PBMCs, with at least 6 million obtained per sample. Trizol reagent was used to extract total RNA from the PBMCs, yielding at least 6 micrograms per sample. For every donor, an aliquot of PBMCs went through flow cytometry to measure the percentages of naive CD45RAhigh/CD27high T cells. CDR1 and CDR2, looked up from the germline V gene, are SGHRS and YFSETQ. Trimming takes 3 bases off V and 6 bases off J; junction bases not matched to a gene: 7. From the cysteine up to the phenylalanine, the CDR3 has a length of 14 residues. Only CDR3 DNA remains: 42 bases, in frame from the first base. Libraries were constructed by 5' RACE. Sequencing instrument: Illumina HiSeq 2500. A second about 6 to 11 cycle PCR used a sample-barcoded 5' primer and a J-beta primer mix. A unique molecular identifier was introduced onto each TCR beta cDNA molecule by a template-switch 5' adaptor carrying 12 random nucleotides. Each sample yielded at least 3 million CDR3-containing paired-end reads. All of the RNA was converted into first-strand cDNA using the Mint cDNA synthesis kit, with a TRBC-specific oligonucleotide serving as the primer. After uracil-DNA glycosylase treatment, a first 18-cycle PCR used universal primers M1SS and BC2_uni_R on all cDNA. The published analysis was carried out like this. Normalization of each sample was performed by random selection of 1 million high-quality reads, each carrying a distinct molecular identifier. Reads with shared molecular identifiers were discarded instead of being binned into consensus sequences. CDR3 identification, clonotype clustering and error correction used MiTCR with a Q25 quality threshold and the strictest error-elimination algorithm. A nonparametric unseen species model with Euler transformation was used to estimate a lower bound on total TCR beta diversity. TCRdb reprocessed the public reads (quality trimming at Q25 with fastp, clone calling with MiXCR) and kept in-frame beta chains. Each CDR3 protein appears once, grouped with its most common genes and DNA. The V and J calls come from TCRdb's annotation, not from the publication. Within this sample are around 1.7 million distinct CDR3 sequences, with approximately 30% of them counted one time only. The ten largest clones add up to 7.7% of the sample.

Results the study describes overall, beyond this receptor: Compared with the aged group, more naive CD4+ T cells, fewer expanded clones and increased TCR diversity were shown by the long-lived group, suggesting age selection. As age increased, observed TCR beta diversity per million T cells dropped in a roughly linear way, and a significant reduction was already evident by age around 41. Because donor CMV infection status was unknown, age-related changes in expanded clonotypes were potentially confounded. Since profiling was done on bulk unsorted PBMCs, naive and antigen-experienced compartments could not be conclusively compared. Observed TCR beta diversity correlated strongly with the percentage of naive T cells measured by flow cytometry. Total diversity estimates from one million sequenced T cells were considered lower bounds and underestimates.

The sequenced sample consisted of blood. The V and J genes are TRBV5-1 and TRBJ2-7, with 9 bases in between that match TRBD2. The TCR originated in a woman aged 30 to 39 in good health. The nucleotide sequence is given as TGCGCCAGCAGCTCTAGCGGGACAAGTCTCGAGCAGTACTTC. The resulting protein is CASSSSGTSLEQYF.